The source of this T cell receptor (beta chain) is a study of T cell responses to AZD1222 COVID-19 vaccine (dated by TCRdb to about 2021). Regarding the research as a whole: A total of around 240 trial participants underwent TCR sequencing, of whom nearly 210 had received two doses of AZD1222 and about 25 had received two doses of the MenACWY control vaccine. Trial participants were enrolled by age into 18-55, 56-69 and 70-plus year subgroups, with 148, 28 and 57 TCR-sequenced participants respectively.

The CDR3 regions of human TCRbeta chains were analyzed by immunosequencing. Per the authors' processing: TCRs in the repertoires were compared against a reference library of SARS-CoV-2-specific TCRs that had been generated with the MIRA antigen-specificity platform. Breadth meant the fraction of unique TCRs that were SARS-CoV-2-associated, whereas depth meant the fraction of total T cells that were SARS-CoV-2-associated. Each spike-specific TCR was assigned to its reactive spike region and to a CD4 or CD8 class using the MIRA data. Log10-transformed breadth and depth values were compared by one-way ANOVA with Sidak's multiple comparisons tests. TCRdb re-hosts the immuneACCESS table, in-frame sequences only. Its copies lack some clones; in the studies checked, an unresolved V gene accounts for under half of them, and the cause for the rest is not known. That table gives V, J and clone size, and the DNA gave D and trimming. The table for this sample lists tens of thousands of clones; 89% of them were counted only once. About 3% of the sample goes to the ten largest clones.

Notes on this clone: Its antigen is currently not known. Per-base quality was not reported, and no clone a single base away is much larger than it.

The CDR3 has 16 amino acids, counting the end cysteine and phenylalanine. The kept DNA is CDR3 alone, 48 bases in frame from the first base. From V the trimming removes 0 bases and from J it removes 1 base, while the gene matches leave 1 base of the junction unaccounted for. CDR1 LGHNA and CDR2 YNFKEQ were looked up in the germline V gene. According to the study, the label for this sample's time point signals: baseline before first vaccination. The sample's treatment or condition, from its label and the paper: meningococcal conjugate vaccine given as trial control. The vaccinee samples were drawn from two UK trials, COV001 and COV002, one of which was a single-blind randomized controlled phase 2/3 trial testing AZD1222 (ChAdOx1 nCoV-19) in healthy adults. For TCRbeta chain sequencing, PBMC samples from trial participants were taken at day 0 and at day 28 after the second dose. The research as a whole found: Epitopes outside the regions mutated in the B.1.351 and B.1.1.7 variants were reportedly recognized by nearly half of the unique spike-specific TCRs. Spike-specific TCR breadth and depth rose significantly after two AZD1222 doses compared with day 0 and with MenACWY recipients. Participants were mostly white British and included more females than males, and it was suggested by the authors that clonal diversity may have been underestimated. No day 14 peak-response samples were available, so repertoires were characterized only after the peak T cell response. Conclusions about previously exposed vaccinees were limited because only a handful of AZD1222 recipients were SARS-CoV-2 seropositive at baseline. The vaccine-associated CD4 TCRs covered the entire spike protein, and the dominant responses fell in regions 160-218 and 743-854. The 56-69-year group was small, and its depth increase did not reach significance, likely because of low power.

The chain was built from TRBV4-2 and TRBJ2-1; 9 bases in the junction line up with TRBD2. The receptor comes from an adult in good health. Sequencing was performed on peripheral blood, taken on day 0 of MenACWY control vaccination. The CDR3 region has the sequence CASSQDLAGSYNEQFF. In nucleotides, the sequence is TGTGCCAGCAGCCAAGACCTAGCGGGATCCTACAATGAGCAGTTCTTC.